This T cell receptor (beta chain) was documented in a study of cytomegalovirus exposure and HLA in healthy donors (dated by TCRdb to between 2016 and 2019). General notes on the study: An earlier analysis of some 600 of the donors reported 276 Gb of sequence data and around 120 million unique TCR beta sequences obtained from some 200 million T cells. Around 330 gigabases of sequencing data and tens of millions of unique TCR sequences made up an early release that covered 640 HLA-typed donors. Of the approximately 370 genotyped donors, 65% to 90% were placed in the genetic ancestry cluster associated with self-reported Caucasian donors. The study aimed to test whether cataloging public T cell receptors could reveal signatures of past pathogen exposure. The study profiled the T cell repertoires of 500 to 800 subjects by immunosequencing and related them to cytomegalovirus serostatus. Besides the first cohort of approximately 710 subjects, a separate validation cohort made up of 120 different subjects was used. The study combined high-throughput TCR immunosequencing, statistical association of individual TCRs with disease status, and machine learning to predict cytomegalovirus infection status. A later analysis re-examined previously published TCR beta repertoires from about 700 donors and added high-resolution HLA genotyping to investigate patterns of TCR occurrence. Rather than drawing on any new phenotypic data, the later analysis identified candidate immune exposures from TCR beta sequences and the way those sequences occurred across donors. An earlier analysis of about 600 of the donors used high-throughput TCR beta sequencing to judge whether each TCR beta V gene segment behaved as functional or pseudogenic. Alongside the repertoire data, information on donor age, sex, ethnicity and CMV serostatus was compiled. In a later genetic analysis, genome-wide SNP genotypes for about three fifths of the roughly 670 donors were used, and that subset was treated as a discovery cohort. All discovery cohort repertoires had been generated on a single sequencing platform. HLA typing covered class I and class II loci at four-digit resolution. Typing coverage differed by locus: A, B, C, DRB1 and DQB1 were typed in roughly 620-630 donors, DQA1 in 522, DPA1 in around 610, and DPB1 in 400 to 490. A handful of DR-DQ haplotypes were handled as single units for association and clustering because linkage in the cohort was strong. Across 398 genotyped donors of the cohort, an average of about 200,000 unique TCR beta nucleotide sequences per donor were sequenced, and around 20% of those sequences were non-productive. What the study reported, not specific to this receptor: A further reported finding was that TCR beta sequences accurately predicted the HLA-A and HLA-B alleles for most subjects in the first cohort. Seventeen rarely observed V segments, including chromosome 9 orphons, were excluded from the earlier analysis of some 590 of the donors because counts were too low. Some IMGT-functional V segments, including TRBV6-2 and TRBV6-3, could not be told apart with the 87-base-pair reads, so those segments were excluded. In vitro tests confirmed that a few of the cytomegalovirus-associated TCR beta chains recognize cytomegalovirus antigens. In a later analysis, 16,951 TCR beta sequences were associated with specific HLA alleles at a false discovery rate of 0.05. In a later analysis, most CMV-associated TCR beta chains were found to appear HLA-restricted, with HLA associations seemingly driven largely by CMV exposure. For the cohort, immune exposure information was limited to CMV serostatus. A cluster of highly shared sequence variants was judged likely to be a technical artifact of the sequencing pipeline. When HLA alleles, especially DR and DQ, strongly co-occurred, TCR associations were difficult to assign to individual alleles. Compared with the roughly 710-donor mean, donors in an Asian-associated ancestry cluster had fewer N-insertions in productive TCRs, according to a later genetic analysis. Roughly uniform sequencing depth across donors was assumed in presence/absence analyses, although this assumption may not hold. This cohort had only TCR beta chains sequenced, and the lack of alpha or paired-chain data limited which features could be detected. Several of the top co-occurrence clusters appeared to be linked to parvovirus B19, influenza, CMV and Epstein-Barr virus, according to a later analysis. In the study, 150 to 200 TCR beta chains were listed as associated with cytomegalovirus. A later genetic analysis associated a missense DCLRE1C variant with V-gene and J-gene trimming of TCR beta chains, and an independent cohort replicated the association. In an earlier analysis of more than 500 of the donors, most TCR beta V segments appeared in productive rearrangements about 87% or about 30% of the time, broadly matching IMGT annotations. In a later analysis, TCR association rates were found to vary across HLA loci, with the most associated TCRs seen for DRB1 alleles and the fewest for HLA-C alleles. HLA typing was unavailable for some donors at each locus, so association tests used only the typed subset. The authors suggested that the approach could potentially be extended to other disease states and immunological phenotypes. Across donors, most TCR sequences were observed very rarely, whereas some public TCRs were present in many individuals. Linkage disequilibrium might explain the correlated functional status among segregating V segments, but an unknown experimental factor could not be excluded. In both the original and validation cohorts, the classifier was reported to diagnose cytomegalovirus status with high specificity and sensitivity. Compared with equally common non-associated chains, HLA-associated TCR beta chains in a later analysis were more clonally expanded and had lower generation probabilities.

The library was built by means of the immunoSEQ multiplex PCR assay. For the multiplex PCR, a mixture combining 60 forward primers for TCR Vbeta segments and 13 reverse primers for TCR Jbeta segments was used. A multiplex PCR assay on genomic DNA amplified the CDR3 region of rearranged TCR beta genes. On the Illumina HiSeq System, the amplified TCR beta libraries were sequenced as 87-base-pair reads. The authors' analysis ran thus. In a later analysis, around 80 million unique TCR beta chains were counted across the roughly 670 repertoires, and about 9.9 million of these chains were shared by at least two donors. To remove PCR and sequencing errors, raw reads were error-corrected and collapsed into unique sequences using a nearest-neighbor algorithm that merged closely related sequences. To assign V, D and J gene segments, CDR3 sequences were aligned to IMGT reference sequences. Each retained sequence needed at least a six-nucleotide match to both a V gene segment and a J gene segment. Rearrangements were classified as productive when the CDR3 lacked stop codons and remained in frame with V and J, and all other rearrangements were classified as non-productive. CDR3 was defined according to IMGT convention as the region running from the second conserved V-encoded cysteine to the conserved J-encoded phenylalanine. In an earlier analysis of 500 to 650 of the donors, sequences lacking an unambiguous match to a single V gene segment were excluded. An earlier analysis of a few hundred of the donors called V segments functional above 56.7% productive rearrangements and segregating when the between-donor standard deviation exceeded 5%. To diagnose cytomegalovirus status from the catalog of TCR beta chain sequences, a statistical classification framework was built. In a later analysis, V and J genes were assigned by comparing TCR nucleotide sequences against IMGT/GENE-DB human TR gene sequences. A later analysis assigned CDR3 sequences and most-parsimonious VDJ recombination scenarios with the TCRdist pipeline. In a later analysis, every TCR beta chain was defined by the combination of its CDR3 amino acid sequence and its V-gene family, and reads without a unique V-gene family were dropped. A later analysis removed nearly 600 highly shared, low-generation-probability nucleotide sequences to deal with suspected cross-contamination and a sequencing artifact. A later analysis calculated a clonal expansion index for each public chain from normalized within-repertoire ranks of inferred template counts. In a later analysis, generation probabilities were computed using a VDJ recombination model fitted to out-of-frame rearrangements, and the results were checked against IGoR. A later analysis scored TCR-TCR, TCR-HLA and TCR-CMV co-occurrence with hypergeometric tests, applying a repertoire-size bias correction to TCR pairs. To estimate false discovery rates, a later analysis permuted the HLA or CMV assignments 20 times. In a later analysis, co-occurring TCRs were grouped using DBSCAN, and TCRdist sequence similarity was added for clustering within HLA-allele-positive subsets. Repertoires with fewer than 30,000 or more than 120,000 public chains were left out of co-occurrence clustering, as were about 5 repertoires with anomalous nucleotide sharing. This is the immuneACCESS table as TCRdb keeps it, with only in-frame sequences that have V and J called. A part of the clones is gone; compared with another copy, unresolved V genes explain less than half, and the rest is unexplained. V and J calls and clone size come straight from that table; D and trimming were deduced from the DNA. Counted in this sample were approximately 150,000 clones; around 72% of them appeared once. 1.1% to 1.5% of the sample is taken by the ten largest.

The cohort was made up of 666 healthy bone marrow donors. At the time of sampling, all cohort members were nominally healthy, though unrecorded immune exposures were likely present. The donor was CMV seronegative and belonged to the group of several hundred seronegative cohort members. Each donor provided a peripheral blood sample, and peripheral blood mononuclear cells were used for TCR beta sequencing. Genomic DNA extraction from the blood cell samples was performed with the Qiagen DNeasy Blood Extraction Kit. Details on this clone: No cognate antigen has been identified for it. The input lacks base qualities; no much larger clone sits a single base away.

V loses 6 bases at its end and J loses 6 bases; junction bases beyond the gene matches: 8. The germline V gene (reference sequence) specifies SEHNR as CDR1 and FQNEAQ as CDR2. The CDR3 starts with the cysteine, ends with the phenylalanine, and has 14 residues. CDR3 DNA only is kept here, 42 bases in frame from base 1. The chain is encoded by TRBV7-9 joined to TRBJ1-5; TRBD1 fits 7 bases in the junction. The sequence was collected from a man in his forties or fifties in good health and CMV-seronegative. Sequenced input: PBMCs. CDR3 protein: CASSRQGNSQPQHF. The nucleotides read TGTGCCAGCAGTCGACAGGGAAACAGTCAGCCCCAGCATTTT.